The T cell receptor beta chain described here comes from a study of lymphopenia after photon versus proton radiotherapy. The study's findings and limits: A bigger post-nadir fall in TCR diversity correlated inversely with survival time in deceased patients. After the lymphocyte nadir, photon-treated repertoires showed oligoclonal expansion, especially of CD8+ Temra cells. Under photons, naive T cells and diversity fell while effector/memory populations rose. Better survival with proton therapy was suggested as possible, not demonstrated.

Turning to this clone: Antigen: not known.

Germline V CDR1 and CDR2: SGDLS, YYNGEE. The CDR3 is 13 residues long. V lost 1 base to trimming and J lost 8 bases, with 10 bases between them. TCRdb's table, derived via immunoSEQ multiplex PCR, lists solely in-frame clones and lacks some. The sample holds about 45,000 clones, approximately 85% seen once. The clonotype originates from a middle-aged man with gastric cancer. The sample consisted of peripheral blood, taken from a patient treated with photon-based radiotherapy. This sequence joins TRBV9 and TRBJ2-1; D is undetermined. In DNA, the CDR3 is TGTGCCAGCAGCGTATGGGTTAGGGATGAGCAGTTCTTC. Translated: CASSVWVRDEQFF.